Below are 24 T cell receptor beta chains sequenced from a single sample in a study of cytomegalovirus exposure and HLA in healthy donors. 13 Jbeta primers and 60 Vbeta primers were used for the PCR. Sequencing was performed with immunoSEQ multiplex PCR; in TCRdb, only in-frame clones are kept and a portion is missing. Of about 120,000 clones detected, around four fifths appear once; the ten largest clones hold 5.5% to 7%. The sequencing sample was made of PBMCs. The receptors shown here come from a young man in good health and CMV-seropositive.

V is TRBV7-9 and J is TRBJ1-3; TRBD1 might be the D (5 bases). V was shortened by 5 bases and J by 0 bases, with 11 bases between the two germline ends. The CDR3 extends over 15 amino acids. Germline CDR1 reads SEHNR; CDR2 reads FQNEAQ (reference sequence). CDR3 nucleotides: TGTGCCAGCAGCCGACAGATCCCCTCTGGAAACACCATATATTTT. Protein sequence: CASSRQIPSGNTIYF.

The rearrangement links TRBV28 to TRBJ1-2; the D is unclear. The germline V gene has CDR1 MDHEN and CDR2 SYDVKM. V lost 6 bases and J lost 6, with 14 bases in between. The CDR3 length is 13 residues. The CDR3 DNA reads TGTGCCAGCAGCCCTTCGGGGAGGGATGGCTACACCTTC. Residues: CASSPSGRDGYTF.

As concerns this clone: This sample includes further DNA sequences coding for the same CDR3. Here the CDR3 reads CAISELARETQYF. In DNA, the CDR3 is TGTGCCATCAGTGAATTGGCTCGCGAGACCCAGTACTTC. This chain connects TRBV10-3 to TRBJ2-5; no clear D. The CDR3 has 13 amino acids. Germline CDR1 ENHRY, CDR2 SYGVKD. Trimming left V 3 bases short and J 5 bases short, with 10 bases between.

V usage is TRBV11-3 and J usage is TRBJ2-2; TRBD2 aligns across 9 bases. In germline, CDR1 is SGHNT, CDR2 YENEEA. Trimming took 5 bases from V and 3 from J; bases not matched to a gene: 10. The CDR3 contains 17 residues. CDR3 DNA sequence: TGTGCCAGCAGCCCCGGGGTAGCGGGGGCTTACACCGGGGAGCTGTTTTTT. It specifies CASSPGVAGAYTGELFF. The full variable domain, completed using reference TRBV11-3 and TRBJ2-2, is EAGVVQSPRYKIIEKKQPVAFWCNPISGHNTLYWYLQNLGQGPELLIRYENEEAVDDSQLPKDRFSAERLKGVDSTLKIQPAELGDSAVYLCASSPGVAGAYTGELFFGEGSRLTVL.

The V call is TRBV27, the J call TRBJ1-2; 7 nucleotides line up with TRBD1. This CDR3 contains 13 residues. Trimming removed 9 bases from V and 1 base from J; junction bases left unmatched: 5. Germline loops: CDR1 MNHEY, CDR2 SMNVEV (reference sequence). The CDR3 is CASSDRVNYGYTF. In nucleotides, the CDR3 is TGTGCCAGTTCTGACAGGGTTAACTATGGCTACACCTTC.

This clone has just a few counts. The gene calls are TRBV5-1 and TRBJ2-2; weak D call: TRBD1 (5 bases). The ends were cut back, 4 bases at V and 6 bases at J, with 16 bases in the middle. There are 15 residues in the CDR3. CDR1 and CDR2 from the germline V gene are SGHRS and YFSETQ. In nucleotides, the CDR3 is TGCGCCAGCAGCCCTCAGGGTTCTCAGGCCGGGGAGCTGTTTTTT. Its translation is CASSPQGSQAGELFF.

The chain's CDR3 is CASSWAGTTKNTEAFF. The CDR3 DNA reads TGTGCCAGCAGTTGGGCCGGGACAACTAAGAACACTGAAGCTTTCTTT. The chain is built from TRBV27 and TRBJ1-1; possibly TRBD1 for D (6 bases). CDR1 is MNHEY, CDR2 SMNVEV, per germline (reference sequence). V was shortened by 4 bases and J by 1 base, with 16 bases between the two germline ends. The CDR3 has 16 amino acids.

The V and J genes are TRBV19 and TRBJ2-7, with TRBD1 matching 7 bases. In germline, CDR1 is LNHDA, CDR2 SQIVND (reference sequence). V gave up 8 bases and J gave up 3 bases; unmatched junction bases: 7. The CDR3 extends over 13 amino acids. The DNA for the CDR3 is TGTGCCAGTCGGGGACAGTCGTTCTACGAGCAGTACTTC. It translates to CASRGQSFYEQYF.

This rearrangement joins TRBV25-1 to TRBJ2-1, with D perhaps matching TRBD2 (7 bases). V gave up 4 bases and J gave up 4 bases, with 14 bases separating them. The germline V gene has CDR1 MGHDK and CDR2 SYGVNS. The CDR3 has 15 residues. In DNA form, the CDR3 reads TGTGCCAGCAGTGCTTGGGGGGGCGGGTACAATGAGCAGTTCTTC. This encodes CASSAWGGGYNEQFF. Full variable domain (missing parts from reference TRBV25-1 and TRBJ2-1): EADIYQTPRYLVIGTGKKITLECSQTMGHDKMYWYQQDPGMELHLIHYSYGVNSTEKGDLSSESTVSRIRTEHFPLTLESARPSHTSQYLCASSAWGGGYNEQFFGPGTRLTVL.

There are a few counts of this clone. The chain joins TRBV5-1 to TRBJ1-2; TRBD1 aligns across 7 bases. The ends lost 2 bases at V and 8 bases at J; junction bases unmatched: 6. The CDR3 covers 13 residues. The germline V gene has CDR1 SGHRS and CDR2 YFSETQ. The CDR3 DNA reads TGCGCCAGCAGCTTAGACAGGGTAAAAGGCTACACCTTC. Protein sequence: CASSLDRVKGYTF. Supplemented by reference TRBV5-1 and TRBJ1-2, the full variable domain reads KAGVTQTPRYLIKTRGQQVTLSCSPISGHRSVSWYQQTPGQGLQFLFEYFSETQRNKGNFPGRFSGRQFSNSRSEMNVSTLELGDSALYLCASSLDRVKGYTFGSGTRLTVV.

This clone was seen only a few times. V and J are TRBV12-5 and TRBJ2-2; the match to TRBD1 covers 9 bases. The CDR3 extends over 15 amino acids. J lost 0 bases, V lost 9 bases, and 5 bases had no gene match. From germline, CDR1 is LGHNT and CDR2 FRNRAP. The CDR3: CASIQGAPNTGELFF. CDR3 in DNA: TGTGCTAGCATACAGGGGGCCCCGAACACCGGGGAGCTGTTTTTT.

The chain couples TRBV12-5 to TRBJ2-7; TRBD2 matches 7 bases. The V segment lost 0 bases and the J segment 4 bases; nucleotides outside the gene matches: 0. There are 13 residues in the CDR3. Looked up from germline, CDR1 is LGHNT and CDR2 is FRNRAP. The CDR3 reads CASGLVGGYEQYF. The CDR3 DNA reads as TGTGCTAGTGGTTTGGTGGGGGGGTACGAGCAGTACTTC.

The rearrangement joins TRBV19 to TRBJ1-2, with D perhaps TRBD1 (6 bases). V was cut by 4 bases and J by 7 bases, with 13 bases left in between. CDR3 length equals 13 residues. CDR1 is LNHDA and CDR2 is SQIVND in the germline V gene (reference sequence). The CDR3: CASSRQDLLGYTF. In nucleotides, the CDR3 is TGTGCCAGTAGTAGACAGGATTTACTTGGCTACACCTTC.

This chain uses TRBV18 with TRBJ1-1; TRBD1 aligns across 10 bases. In germline, CDR1 is KGHSH, CDR2 LQKENI. The CDR3 contains 16 residues. Unmatched junction bases numbered 5, after V lost 1 base and J lost 3 bases. The CDR3 DNA reads as TGTGCCAGCTCACCACGTTTGGGACAGGGGCACACTGAAGCTTTCTTT. Residues: CASSPRLGQGHTEAFF.

This chain joins TRBV2 and TRBJ1-4, with a tentative D call TRBD1 (5 bases). The CDR3 covers 13 residues. The V end lost 6 bases, the J end lost 7 bases, and 12 bases lay between the germline ends. Germline V gene sequence: CDR1 SNHLY, CDR2 FYNNEI. CDR3 in DNA: TGTGCCAGCAGGGAACCCACAGGTGAAAAACTGTTTTTT. It translates to CASREPTGEKLFF. Variable domain in full (rest from reference TRBV2 and TRBJ1-4): EPEVTQTPSHQVTQMGQEVILRCVPISNHLYFYWYRQILGQKVEFLVSFYNNEISEKSEIFDDQFSVERPDGSNFTLKIRSTKLEDSAMYFCASREPTGEKLFFGSGTQLSVL.

This clone was found once. V is TRBV25-1 and J is TRBJ2-2, with a tentative D call TRBD1 (5 bases). The CDR3 contains 13 residues. The ends were cut back, 3 bases at V and 11 bases at J, with 13 bases in the middle. Germline loops: CDR1 MGHDK, CDR2 SYGVNS. The CDR3 loop reads CASSDPRVAELFF. Here the CDR3 DNA reads TGTGCCAGCAGTGATCCCAGGGTTGCTGAGCTGTTTTTT.

The CDR3 reads CASSHRTGGASGNTIYF. CDR3 sequence (DNA): TGTGCCAGCAGCCATAGGACAGGGGGCGCATCTGGAAACACCATATATTTT. The V gene is TRBV14, the J gene TRBJ1-3, with 11 bases fitting TRBD1. Germline V CDR1 and CDR2: SGHDN, FVKESK. Trimming took 3 bases from V and 1 from J; bases not matched to a gene: 5. This CDR3 spans 17 amino acids. Together with reference TRBV14 and TRBJ1-3, the CDR3 gives the full variable domain: EAGVTQFPSHSVIEKGQTVTLRCDPISGHDNLYWYRRVMGKEIKFLLHFVKESKQDESGMPNNRFLAERTGGTYSTLKVQPAELEDSGVYFCASSHRTGGASGNTIYFGEGSWLTVV.

The rearrangement joins TRBV19 to TRBJ2-7, with 14 bases aligning to TRBD2. The CDR3 covers 16 residues. Germline V gene sequence: CDR1 LNHDA, CDR2 SQIVND (reference sequence). V shed 8 bases, J shed 6 bases, and the junction held 12 bases outside the gene matches. The CDR3 is CASSSSGLAGDFEQYF. The DNA for the CDR3 is TGTGCCAGTTCGTCTTCGGGACTAGCGGGGGACTTCGAGCAGTACTTC.

The rearrangement joins TRBV6-1 to TRBJ2-5, with TRBD1 identical over 8 bases. The J call is in doubt because the DNA end fits TRBJ2-7 better. Germline V gene sequence: CDR1 MNHNS, CDR2 SASEGT. The CDR3 length is 16 residues. The CDR3, as DNA: TGTGCCAGCAGTGGATGGCAGGGGGCCTTGGCCTACGAGCAGTACTTC. Its protein is CASSGWQGALAYEQYF.

The chain is built from TRBV10-3 and TRBJ1-4; D is undetermined. The CDR3 consists of 14 residues. Germline lookup yields CDR1 ENHRY and CDR2 SYGVKD. Trimming removed 0 bases from V and 8 bases from J, with 10 bases in between. The CDR3: CAISESGSHEKLFF. The CDR3 bases are TGTGCCATCAGTGAGTCGGGCAGCCACGAAAAACTGTTTTTT.

The chain uses TRBV9 and TRBJ1-3, with a tentative D call TRBD1 (5 bases). The V end was cut by 3 bases, the J end by 2 bases, with 15 bases between. CDR1 and CDR2 (germline): SGDLS, YYNGEE. This CDR3 has 16 residues. CDR3 bases: TGTGCCAGCAGCGAAGGAGGGACGCAACCTGGAAACACCATATATTTT. Residues: CASSEGGTQPGNTIYF. Full variable domain (missing parts from reference TRBV9 and TRBJ1-3): DSGVTQTPKHLITATGQRVTLRCSPRSGDLSVYWYQQSLDQGLQFLIQYYNGEERAKGNILERFSAQQFPDLHSELNLSSLELGDSALYFCASSEGGTQPGNTIYFGEGSWLTVV.

The chain joins TRBV11-2 to TRBJ1-3; D is unclear. V lost 4 bases and J 0 bases, leaving 13 bases between the germline ends. This CDR3 is 16 amino acids long. Per the germline V gene, CDR1 is SGHAT and CDR2 is FQNNGV. The CDR3 protein is CASSWRTERSGNTIYF. CDR3 bases: TGTGCCAGCAGCTGGCGGACTGAACGCTCTGGAAACACCATATATTTT. The full variable domain, with the rest looked up from reference TRBV11-2 and TRBJ1-3, is EAGVAQSPRYKIIEKRQSVAFWCNPISGHATLYWYQQILGQGPKLLIQFQNNGVVDDSQLPKDRFSAERLKGVDSTLKIQPAKLEDSAVYLCASSWRTERSGNTIYFGEGSWLTVV.

This clone was counted only a few times. The J gene is TRBJ2-5, the V gene TRBV19; D may be TRBD2 (6 bases). With 6 bases removed from V and 3 bases from J, the gap between germline ends came to 17 bases. Germline V gene lookup returns CDR1 LNHDA and CDR2 SQIVND (reference sequence). This CDR3 is built from 15 residues. The CDR3 sequence is CASRPRGLTKETQYF. The CDR3 nucleotides read TGTGCCAGTAGGCCTAGGGGACTCACTAAAGAGACCCAGTACTTC.

The CDR3 reads CATSRDLADYGYTF. CDR3 sequence (DNA): TGTGCCACCAGCAGAGATCTGGCAGACTATGGCTACACCTTC. This chain uses TRBV15 with TRBJ1-2, with D unclear. V gave up 0 bases and J gave up 3 bases, with 8 bases separating them. CDR3 length equals 14 residues. Germline-derived CDR1 and CDR2 are LNHNV and YYDKDF (reference sequence).